Listed below are T cell receptor beta chains from one sample, sequenced in a study of blood T cell repertoires in COVID-19. Measured with immunoSEQ multiplex PCR; TCRdb has only the in-frame clones, and not every one. There are some 270,000 clones in the sample; around 85% occur only once, and approximately 8.6% lies in the top ten. The sample was PBMCs or T cells enriched from blood (not recorded which). These receptors were collected from a woman in her fifties or sixties with acute COVID-19. Each CDR3 is given with its conserved first and last residue. Each record gives: D gene, V gene, clone size, J gene, CDR3 length, CDR3 protein, CDR3 DNA. A D gene is named only where the DNA matches it firmly. Part of the rows lack a size; the others show once, few, many or a class for expanded clones.

>TRBD1|TRBV7-2|.|TRBJ1-2|16
CASSSRQGARRYGYTF
TGTGCCAGCAGCTCCCGACAGGGGGCGCGTCGTTATGGCTACACCTTC
>.|TRBV11-2|few|TRBJ1-1|11
CASSLMGAAFF
TGTGCCAGCAGCTTGATGGGGGCGGCTTTCTTT
>.|TRBV19|.|TRBJ1-2|14
CASTPRRGHNGYTF
TGTGCCAGTACCCCCCGGCGAGGGCATAATGGCTACACCTTC
>TRBD1|TRBV29-1|.|TRBJ1-1|13
CSIGQATVAEAFF
TGCAGCATCGGACAGGCCACTGTAGCTGAAGCTTTCTTT
>TRBD1|TRBV19|once|TRBJ2-6|17
CASNKSGTGSGANVLTF
TGTGCCAGTAACAAATCCGGGACAGGGTCTGGGGCCAACGTCCTGACTTTC
>.|TRBV7-2|.|TRBJ1-2|15
CASSRRATVVYGYTF
TGTGCCAGCAGCCGCAGAGCGACAGTAGTCTATGGCTACACCTTC
>TRBD1|TRBV2|once|TRBJ1-5|17
CASSSGQGAYSNQPQHF
TGTGCCAGCAGTAGCGGACAGGGGGCTTATAGCAATCAGCCCCAGCATTTT
>.|TRBV10-2|.|TRBJ1-2|15
CASSGGTRGLEGYTF
TGCGCCAGCAGTGGGGGGACAAGGGGTCTCGAGGGCTACACCTTC
>TRBD1|TRBV12-3/TRBV12-4|.|TRBJ2-5|13
CASSFQGAETQYF
TGTGCCAGCAGTTTCCAGGGGGCTGAGACCCAGTACTTC
>TRBD1|TRBV5-1|.|TRBJ2-2|15
CASRDRDANTGELFF
TGCGCCAGCAGGGACAGGGACGCGAACACCGGGGAGCTGTTTTTT
>.|TRBV6-4|.|TRBJ1-6|14
CASSDSPGDSPLHF
TGTGCCAGCAGTGACTCCCCAGGGGATTCACCCCTCCACTTT
>.|TRBV9|.|TRBJ2-2|13
CASNEGGTGELFF
TGTGCCAGCAATGAAGGGGGTACCGGGGAGCTGTTTTTT
>.|TRBV30|.|TRBJ1-5|13
CAWSQEANQPQHF
TGTGCCTGGAGTCAAGAGGCTAATCAGCCCCAGCATTTT
>TRBD1|TRBV29-1|.|TRBJ1-1|11
CSAVTGGRAFF
TGCAGCGCCGTGACAGGGGGCCGAGCTTTCTTT
>TRBD1|TRBV7-2|.|TRBJ1-1|11
CASSPGQQAFF
TGTGCCAGCAGCCCGGGACAGCAAGCTTTCTTT
>TRBD1|TRBV19|.|TRBJ1-1|16
CASSIARTGQTIEAFF
TGTGCCAGTAGTATAGCCCGGACAGGGCAAACTATCGAAGCTTTCTTT
>TRBD2|TRBV19|.|TRBJ2-4|18
CASIKTSGGLGGENIQYF
TGTGCCAGTATTAAGACTAGCGGGGGCCTCGGAGGGGAAAACATTCAGTACTTC
>TRBD1|TRBV7-6|.|TRBJ2-2|17
CASSLGGQGWNTGELFF
TGTGCCAGCAGCTTAGGGGGACAGGGATGGAACACCGGGGAGCTGTTTTTT
>TRBD1|TRBV6-2/TRBV6-3|.|TRBJ2-7|15
CASSYRQGSTYEQYF
TGTGCCAGCAGTTACCGACAGGGATCGACCTACGAGCAGTACTTC
>.|TRBV5-1|once|TRBJ2-7|13
CASSLDGGWEQYF
TGCGCCAGCAGCTTGGATGGGGGGTGGGAGCAGTACTTC
>.|TRBV5-6|once|TRBJ2-7|14
CASSPGGGLYEQYF
TGTGCCAGCAGCCCTGGGGGGGGGCTCTACGAGCAGTACTTC
>.|TRBV20-1|once|TRBJ1-2|11
CSYGHLYGYTF
TGCAGTTACGGACACCTATATGGCTACACCTTC
>.|TRBV14|.|TRBJ2-1|15
CASSQVLTSINEQFF
TGTGCCAGCAGCCAAGTCCTCACTAGTATCAATGAGCAGTTCTTC